The present entry profiles one T cell receptor beta chain with its context. This CDR3 has 15 residues. Germline CDR1 and CDR2: SGHDT and YYEEEE. V was pared by 1 base and J by 3 bases, with 11 bases between. TCRdb redid the calling of the RT-PCR reads with MiXCR, one entry per CDR3 protein. The repertoire holds about 700,000 distinct CDR3 sequences, with 12% to 15% as singletons. The V and J genes are TRBV5-6 and TRBJ1-3; D is possibly TRBD1 (5 bases). Sequencing used memory CD4+ T cells from blood. This TCR came from a female donor in good health, serving as a healthy control. CDR3 in DNA: TGTGCCAGCAGCTTGAGTTCAGGGTTTGGAAACACCATATATTTT. Protein sequence: CASSLSSGFGNTIYF.